The 32 T cell receptor beta chains below were found in one sample sequenced in a study of T-cell memory formation after mild COVID-19. TCRdb called the 5' RACE reads again in MiXCR, with one record for every CDR3 protein. The repertoire holds 470,000 or so distinct CDR3 sequences, around a quarter seen once, with 12% in the top ten. Sequenced: PBMCs or a T cell subset sorted from them (not recorded which). All receptors come from an adult woman who had mild COVID-19 (a few samples of this study predate the infection). Cell type and time point are not known.

V and J are TRBV24-1 and TRBJ1-5, with 9 nucleotides matching TRBD1. Germline values: CDR1 KGHDR, CDR2 SFDVKD. J gave up 4 bases and V 4 bases, and 7 bases lay outside the gene matches. This CDR3 has 16 amino acids. The CDR3 DNA reads TGTGCCACCAGTGACGCGACAGGGGGATATAATCAGCCCCAGCATTTT. Its protein product is CATSDATGGYNQPQHF.

This clonotype was observed a handful of times. The V and J genes are TRBV7-8 and TRBJ2-7; 8 bases are a match to TRBD1. Germline trimming cut 0 bases from V and 6 bases from J; bases unmatched to any gene: 7. The CDR3 covers 15 residues. Germline CDR1 SGHVS, CDR2 FQNEAQ. This CDR3 reads CASSLARRTGSEQYF. CDR3 bases: TGTGCCAGCAGCTTAGCGAGGAGGACAGGGTCCGAGCAGTACTTC.

This clonotype has just a few counts. The chain uses TRBV10-3 and TRBJ1-1, with a possible D match to TRBD1 (5 bases). From germline, CDR1 is ENHRY and CDR2 SYGVKD. The CDR3 has 16 residues. V dropped 4 bases and J dropped 5 bases, with 20 bases sitting between them. CDR3 protein: CAISVSPGFGRTEAFF. The CDR3 DNA is TGTGCCATCAGTGTTTCGCCAGGGTTTGGTCGGACTGAAGCTTTCTTT.

The V gene is TRBV7-9, the J gene TRBJ1-3; D gene ambiguous. Germline V gene lookup returns CDR1 SEHNR and CDR2 FQNEAQ (reference sequence). The V and J ends lost 8 bases and 0 bases respectively, with 20 bases between them. This CDR3 is 17 amino acids long. The CDR3 protein is CASLSPDKSSSGNTIYF. DNA of the CDR3: TGTGCCAGCCTAAGCCCTGATAAGTCAAGCTCTGGAAACACCATATATTTT.

This clonotype has a handful of counts. This chain links TRBV7-2 with TRBJ2-6; D gene unclear. Trimming shortened V by 5 bases and J by 0 bases, and 14 bases separated the two germline ends. Germline values: CDR1 SGHTA, CDR2 FQGNSA. This CDR3 comprises 17 residues. CDR3 nucleotides: TGTGCCAGCAGCCCTCGGACCTCAATCTCTGGGGCCAACGTCCTGACTTTC. Its translation: CASSPRTSISGANVLTF.

The genes are TRBV11-3 and TRBJ2-1, with TRBD1 matching 9 bases. Germline CDR1 is SGHNT and CDR2 is YENEEA. J lost 8 bases, V lost 1 base, and 12 bases had no gene match. The CDR3 consists of 17 residues. The CDR3 loop is CASSLGIWDRAIYEQFF. The CDR3 DNA is TGTGCCAGCAGCTTAGGAATCTGGGACAGGGCCATATATGAGCAGTTCTTC.

This sequence joins TRBV13 and TRBJ2-1; 13 nucleotides match TRBD2. The CDR3 contains 15 residues. Germline trimming cut 5 bases from V and 6 bases from J; bases unmatched to any gene: 4. Germline V gene lookup returns CDR1 PRHDT and CDR2 FYEKMQ (reference sequence). CDR3 residues: CASSARTSGSNEQFF. The CDR3, as DNA: TGTGCCAGCAGCGCCCGGACTAGCGGGAGCAATGAGCAGTTCTTC.

This clonotype was found a few times. This chain joins TRBV7-9 and TRBJ2-7; D is unresolved. V lost 5 bases to trimming and J lost 3 bases, with 20 bases between them. This CDR3 spans 16 amino acids. Germline lookup yields CDR1 SEHNR and CDR2 FQNEAQ (reference sequence). The CDR3 DNA follows: TGTGCCAGCAGCCCCCCCGAGGCCCCGGTTGGCTACGAGCAGTACTTC. Amino acids: CASSPPEAPVGYEQYF. Variable domain in full (rest from reference TRBV7-9 and TRBJ2-7): DTGVSQNPRHKITKRGQNVTFRCDPISEHNRLYWYRQTLGQGPEFLTYFQNEAQLEKSRLLSDRFSAERPKGSFSTLEIQRTEQGDSAMYLCASSPPEAPVGYEQYFGPGTRLTVT.

The chain combines TRBV20-1 with TRBJ2-1; D call uncertain. CDR3 length: 11 residues. CDR1 DFQATT and CDR2 SNEGSKA come from the germline V gene (reference sequence). With 5 bases removed from V and 6 bases from J, the gap between germline ends came to 8 bases. CDR3 residues: CSAFRPNEQFF. CDR3 DNA: TGCAGTGCTTTTCGACCCAATGAGCAGTTCTTC.

This clonotype was found a few times. This rearrangement joins TRBV29-1 to TRBJ2-1; TRBD2 matches 7 bases. CDR3 size: 17 residues. In germline, CDR1 is SQVTM, CDR2 ANQGSEA. The V gene end was trimmed by 2 bases and the J gene end by 8 bases; junction bases not matched to a gene: 18. The CDR3 DNA reads TGCAGCGTTGAATTTTGGTCTAGCGGAGCCCCAGGGTATGAGCAGTTCTTC. Translating it yields CSVEFWSSGAPGYEQFF.

A few counts support this clonotype. V is TRBV24-1 and J is TRBJ2-1, with D perhaps matching TRBD2 (6 bases). Germline V gene data show CDR1 as KGHDR and CDR2 as SFDVKD. V lost 7 bases and J 8 bases, leaving 26 bases between the germline ends. The CDR3 is 17 amino acids. The CDR3: CATSHTPGLRTHDEQFF. The CDR3 nucleotides read TGTGCCACCAGCCACACCCCGGGACTCCGGACACATGATGAGCAGTTCTTC.

The chain has TRBV30 and TRBJ1-4; the match to TRBD1 covers 9 bases. V shed 2 bases, J shed 5 bases, and the junction held 9 bases outside the gene matches. Germline loops: CDR1 GTSNPN, CDR2 SVGIG (reference sequence). The CDR3 is 16 residues long. As DNA, the CDR3 is TGTGCCTGGAGTCCGGGACAGGGAACGTTGAATGAAAAACTGTTTTTT. Translating it yields CAWSPGQGTLNEKLFF.

This clonotype appeared a single time. The rearrangement links TRBV6-5 to TRBJ1-2; D is unclear. The ends were cut back, 0 bases at V and 7 bases at J, with 12 bases in the middle. The CDR3 totals 14 residues. Germline V lookup: CDR1 MNHEY, CDR2 SVGAGI. The CDR3 reads CASSYSSVPGGYTF. The DNA for the CDR3 is TGTGCCAGCAGTTACTCGAGCGTTCCCGGTGGCTACACCTTC.

This chain's CDR3 is CASSFTGTGDTGELFF. The CDR3 region has the DNA TGTGCCAGCAGCTTTACCGGGACAGGGGACACCGGGGAGCTGTTTTTT. The V call is TRBV7-2, the J call TRBJ2-2; TRBD1 aligns across 10 bases. The CDR3 spans 16 residues. The germline CDR1 and CDR2 sequences are SGHTA and FQGNSA. J lost 3 bases, V lost 3 bases, and 4 bases had no gene match.

This chain links TRBV5-5 with TRBJ2-5; 12 positions agree with TRBD2. The V gene's germline CDR1 is SGHKS and CDR2 YYEKEE (reference sequence). V dropped 4 bases and J dropped 5; count of bases not matched to a gene: 12. The CDR3 is made up of 17 amino acids. The CDR3 sequence is CASSRNPGLAGTETQYF. CDR3 coding DNA: TGTGCCAGCAGCCGGAATCCTGGACTAGCGGGAACGGAGACCCAGTACTTC.

Only a few counts were recorded for this clonotype. The gene calls are TRBV12-3 or TRBV12-4 and TRBJ2-3, with a tentative D call TRBD1 (5 bases). V was cut by 5 bases and J by 10 bases, with 13 bases left in between. The CDR3 totals 12 residues. The CDR3 spells CASSPGALAQYF. The CDR3 DNA follows: TGTGCCAGCAGTCCTGGGGCCCTGGCGCAGTATTTT.

V usage is TRBV2 and J usage is TRBJ2-1; 7 nucleotides align to TRBD1. This CDR3 has 14 residues. Germline V lookup: CDR1 SNHLY, CDR2 FYNNEI. V shed 6 bases, J shed 5 bases, and the junction held 7 bases outside the gene matches. Here the CDR3 reads CASRVEQGNNEQFF. The CDR3 region has the DNA TGTGCCAGCAGGGTGGAACAGGGGAACAATGAGCAGTTCTTC.

This chain connects TRBV10-3 to TRBJ2-7; D is perhaps TRBD2 (5 bases). The CDR3 spans 12 residues. Germline CDR1 is ENHRY and CDR2 is SYGVKD. Trimming removed 2 bases at V and 4 bases at J, with 6 bases between. CDR3 region: CAISEGLYEQYF. The CDR3 DNA follows: TGTGCCATCAGTGAGGGACTTTACGAGCAGTACTTC.

The J gene is TRBJ2-3, the V gene TRBV7-9, with TRBD2 identical over 12 bases. With V trimmed by 5 bases and J by 2 bases, 8 bases remained unmatched. This CDR3 spans 17 amino acids. The germline CDR1 and CDR2 sequences are SEHNR and FQNEAQ (reference sequence). This CDR3 reads CASSPTGLAGYTDTQYF. The CDR3 region has the DNA TGTGCCAGCAGCCCTACTGGACTAGCGGGGTACACAGATACGCAGTATTTT.

This clonotype was counted only a few times. The chain employs TRBV6-2 or TRBV6-3 and TRBJ2-3; 10 bases map to TRBD2. Trimming took 7 bases from V and 7 from J; bases not matched to a gene: 11. Germline CDR1 MNHEY, CDR2 SVGEGT. The CDR3 extends over 15 amino acids. CDR3 bases: TGTGCCAGCATTGATCCCGCTAGCGGGGGATATACGCAGTATTTT. Encoded protein: CASIDPASGGYTQYF.

This clonotype was seen more than once but under ten times. The J gene is TRBJ2-7, the V gene TRBV7-9; D is perhaps TRBD1 (5 bases). CDR1 and CDR2 (germline): SEHNR, FQNEAQ (reference sequence). Trimming removed 5 bases at V and 2 bases at J, with 10 bases between. This CDR3 has 13 residues. CDR3 coding DNA: TGTGCCAGCAGCGCGGACATCCCCTACGAGCAGTACTTC. Residues: CASSADIPYEQYF. The complete variable domain, with remaining parts taken from reference TRBV7-9 and TRBJ2-7, reads DTGVSQNPRHKITKRGQNVTFRCDPISEHNRLYWYRQTLGQGPEFLTYFQNEAQLEKSRLLSDRFSAERPKGSFSTLEIQRTEQGDSAMYLCASSADIPYEQYFGPGTRLTVT.

The gene calls are TRBV24-1 and TRBJ2-5; TRBD1 matches at 7 bases. The trim removed 4 bases at V and 4 bases at J, leaving 8 bases unmatched. This CDR3 is built from 15 residues. Germline loops: CDR1 KGHDR, CDR2 SFDVKD. The CDR3 region has the DNA TGTGCCACCAGTGACCACTTGACAGGGACAGAGACCCAGTACTTC. Translation: CATSDHLTGTETQYF.

The rearrangement joins TRBV7-9 to TRBJ2-5, with 9 bases fitting TRBD2. After removal of 2 bases from V and 3 bases from J, the junction contained 10 bases not matched to a gene. This CDR3 is built from 17 residues. Germline V gene sequence: CDR1 SEHNR, CDR2 FQNEAQ (reference sequence). CDR3 bases: TGTGCCAGCAGCTTAACCACTAGCGGGCCAGGGGAAGAGACCCAGTACTTC. Protein: CASSLTTSGPGEETQYF.

This clonotype was seen ten or more times. Here the CDR3 reads CASSSKGENTEAFF. The CDR3, as DNA: TGTGCCAGCAGCTCGAAGGGGGAGAACACTGAAGCTTTCTTT. The J gene is TRBJ1-1, the V gene TRBV5-6, with TRBD1 as a possible D gene (6 bases). The V end lost 3 bases, the J end lost 1 base, and 10 bases lay between the germline ends. Germline loops: CDR1 SGHDT, CDR2 YYEEEE. The CDR3 length is 14 residues.

The V gene is TRBV5-1, the J gene TRBJ2-5; no firm D call. The CDR3 is made up of 14 amino acids. Germline V CDR1 and CDR2: SGHRS, YFSETQ. Trimming took 0 bases from V and 2 from J, leaving 8 bases between them. CDR3 amino acids: CASSLVGWQETQYF. The CDR3, as DNA: TGCGCCAGCAGCTTGGTCGGGTGGCAAGAGACCCAGTACTTC. Looking up the rest from reference TRBV5-1 and TRBJ2-5 gives the full variable domain: KAGVTQTPRYLIKTRGQQVTLSCSPISGHRSVSWYQQTPGQGLQFLFEYFSETQRNKGNFPGRFSGRQFSNSRSEMNVSTLELGDSALYLCASSLVGWQETQYFGPGTRLLVL.

This clonotype was counted a few times. The chain has TRBV24-1 and TRBJ2-3; 10 nucleotides align to TRBD2. The germline V gene has CDR1 KGHDR and CDR2 SFDVKD. V was clipped by 0 bases and J by 3 bases; unmatched bases: 17. CDR3 size: 21 residues. CDR3 amino acids: CATSDLQSGRDKSGETDTQYF. The DNA for the CDR3 is TGTGCCACCAGTGATTTGCAAAGCGGGAGGGATAAGAGCGGGGAAACAGATACGCAGTATTTT.

This clonotype was detected a few times. The chain links TRBV29-1 to TRBJ2-5, with no clear D. The CDR3 spans 11 residues. Germline lookup yields CDR1 SQVTM and CDR2 ANQGSEA. CDR3 residues: CRVSLGETQYF. The CDR3, as DNA: TGCAGAGTATCCCTGGGGGAGACCCAGTACTTC.

This clonotype occurred many times. The chain carries TRBV14 and TRBJ1-1, with TRBD1 matching 8 bases. The CDR3 totals 12 residues. The germline CDR1 and CDR2 sequences are SGHDN and FVKESK. The CDR3 loop reads CATGVSFTEAFF. In nucleotides, the CDR3 is TGTGCGACAGGGGTGAGTTTCACTGAAGCTTTCTTT.

This clonotype turned up a few times. This chain links TRBV15 with TRBJ2-5, with D unclear. V was shortened by 6 bases and J by 0 bases, with 23 bases between the two germline ends. CDR1 is LNHNV and CDR2 is YYDKDF in the germline V gene (reference sequence). The CDR3 consists of 18 residues. In DNA, the CDR3 is TGTGCCACCAGATCCACGGACCTTCCCCGTTCTCACCAAGAGACCCAGTACTTC. Translated, it gives CATRSTDLPRSHQETQYF.

There are a few counts of this clonotype. The chain is built from TRBV6-5 and TRBJ2-5; 8 positions match TRBD1. V lost 6 bases, J lost 0 bases, and 6 bases stayed unmatched. Germline V gene data show CDR1 as MNHEY and CDR2 as SVGAGI. The CDR3 totals 15 residues. CDR3 in DNA: TGTGCCAGCAGACCTTGGACAGGGAACCAAGAGACCCAGTACTTC. This codes for CASRPWTGNQETQYF.

There are a few counts of this clonotype. V and J are TRBV20-1 and TRBJ2-5; D perhaps matches TRBD2 (6 bases). With 7 bases removed from V and 9 bases from J, the gap between germline ends came to 18 bases. The CDR3 is 12 amino acids. Germline V gives CDR1 DFQATT, CDR2 SNEGSKA (reference sequence). The CDR3 is CSVEAGPGAQYF. The CDR3 DNA sequence: TGCAGTGTAGAGGCCGGCCCGGGGGCCCAGTACTTC.

This clonotype was observed a few times. The chain uses TRBV3-1 and TRBJ1-3, with 9 bases identical to TRBD1. V lost 7 bases, J lost 4 bases, and 5 bases stayed unmatched. CDR1 and CDR2 from the germline V gene are LGHDT and YNNKEL (reference sequence). The CDR3 consists of 14 residues. For the CDR3, the DNA is TGTGCCAGCAAGAAGGACAGGGGAGGAAACACCATATATTTT. Encoded protein: CASKKDRGGNTIYF.